Presented here are 17 T cell receptor beta chains from one specimen sequenced in a study of patients and donors after allogeneic stem cell transplantation. In TCRdb, the RT-PCR reads were re-called with MiXCR into one record per CDR3 protein. The sample includes roughly 940,000 distinct CDR3 sequences, about 20% of them seen just once. Sequencing was performed on blood, either unsorted or a sorted T cell fraction (not recorded which). These TCRs come from a human donor who was either an allogeneic HSCT recipient or a stem cell or donor lymphocyte infusion donor (not recorded which). It is not recorded whose cells these are; they may come from a transplant donor.

V and J are TRBV4-3 and TRBJ2-7, with D uncertain. The length of the CDR3 is 14 residues. Germline V lookup: CDR1 LGHNA, CDR2 YSLEER. Trimming took 2 bases from V and 4 from J, leaving 12 bases between them. CDR3 sequence reads: CASSQTWIGYEQYF. The CDR3 coding sequence is TGCGCCAGCAGCCAAACTTGGATTGGGTACGAGCAGTACTTC.

The chain recombines TRBV5-1 with TRBJ2-1; D not resolved. V gave up 4 bases and J gave up 7 bases, with 18 bases separating them. Germline loops: CDR1 SGHRS, CDR2 YFSETQ. The CDR3 is 15 amino acids. The CDR3 DNA sequence: TGCGCCAGCAGCCCCTACCCCTTCCCTATGAATGAGCAGTTCTTC. Residues: CASSPYPFPMNEQFF.

This clonotype was observed a handful of times. This rearrangement joins TRBV18 to TRBJ2-7, with no clear D. Germline V lookup: CDR1 KGHSH, CDR2 LQKENI. This CDR3 has 14 amino acids. V was clipped by 3 bases and J by 0 bases, with 9 bases between them. CDR3 residues: CASSPGYRSYEQYF. The CDR3 nucleotides read TGTGCCAGCTCACCGGGCTACCGCTCCTACGAGCAGTACTTC.

This clonotype turned up a few times. The chain has TRBV2 and TRBJ2-3; D is undetermined. Trimming shortened V by 4 bases and J by 11 bases, and 16 bases separated the two germline ends. This CDR3 has 13 residues. Germline V lookup: CDR1 SNHLY, CDR2 FYNNEI. The CDR3 reads CASSGYLGYGQYF. CDR3 in DNA: TGTGCCAGCAGTGGATATTTGGGATACGGGCAGTATTTT.

The chain uses TRBV29-1 and TRBJ2-7; D ambiguous. Germline V lookup: CDR1 SQVTM, CDR2 ANQGSEA. The ends were cut back, 6 bases at V and 3 bases at J, with 12 bases in the middle. This CDR3 region has 12 residues. This CDR3 is CSVLHGLYEQYF. The CDR3 DNA sequence: TGCAGCGTCCTCCACGGTCTCTACGAGCAGTACTTC.

This chain connects TRBV7-2 to TRBJ2-7; 13 bases agree with TRBD2. V lost 5 bases to trimming and J lost 9 bases; unmatched junction nucleotides: 10. CDR3 size: 15 residues. Germline CDR1 reads SGHTA; CDR2 reads FQGNSA. The CDR3 sequence: CASSPRLAGGSAQYF. The CDR3 nucleotides read TGTGCCAGCAGCCCTCGACTAGCGGGGGGATCGGCGCAGTACTTC.

The chain employs TRBV5-1 and TRBJ1-2; possibly TRBD1 for D (5 bases). V gave up 3 bases and J gave up 2 bases, with 11 bases separating them. This CDR3 is 14 amino acids long. Germline CDR1 is SGHRS and CDR2 is YFSETQ. CDR3 sequence (DNA): TGCGCCAGCAGCTCGGCCCGGGGGAACTATGGCTACACCTTC. As protein: CASSSARGNYGYTF. The variable domain in full, completed from reference TRBV5-1 and TRBJ1-2, reads KAGVTQTPRYLIKTRGQQVTLSCSPISGHRSVSWYQQTPGQGLQFLFEYFSETQRNKGNFPGRFSGRQFSNSRSEMNVSTLELGDSALYLCASSSARGNYGYTFGSGTRLTVV.

This clonotype was counted a few times. This chain joins TRBV28 and TRBJ2-4, with D maybe TRBD1 (6 bases). Trimming removed 5 bases at V and 2 bases at J, with 13 bases between. The germline CDR1 and CDR2 sequences are MDHEN and SYDVKM. The CDR3 consists of 15 residues. CDR3 amino acids: CASSQNRVPKNIQYF. DNA of the CDR3: TGTGCCAGCAGTCAAAACAGGGTACCCAAAAACATTCAGTACTTC.

This clonotype was seen at least ten times. V and J are TRBV12-3 or TRBV12-4 and TRBJ2-4, with D tentatively TRBD2 (5 bases). V shed 6 bases and J shed 6 bases, with 15 bases lying between them. This CDR3 is built from 14 residues. DNA for the CDR3: TGTGCCAGCAGCTCCACACCGGGGAGAAACATTCAGTACTTC. Protein: CASSSTPGRNIQYF.

This chain connects TRBV29-1 to TRBJ1-5; D perhaps matches TRBD1 (5 bases). The germline gives CDR1 SQVTM, CDR2 ANQGSEA. This CDR3 region has 13 residues. Trimming cost V 6 bases and J 1 base, with 10 bases left between them. CDR3 nucleotide sequence: TGCAGCGTCTCCCGGGACAGCAATCAGCCCCAGCATTTT. It translates to CSVSRDSNQPQHF.

This chain joins TRBV27 and TRBJ2-7; 8 bases fit TRBD2. The germline CDR1 and CDR2 sequences are MNHEY and SMNVEV (reference sequence). Trimming removed 6 bases from V and 0 bases from J; junction bases left unmatched: 13. The CDR3 extends over 17 amino acids. The CDR3 sequence: CASSRLPPGLDSYEQYF. Written as DNA, the CDR3 is TGTGCCAGCAGCCGTTTGCCACCGGGACTAGACTCCTACGAGCAGTACTTC.

This sequence joins TRBV5-1 and TRBJ1-4, with 7 bases identical to TRBD1. The germline CDR1 and CDR2 sequences are SGHRS and YFSETQ. J gave up 5 bases and V 3 bases, and 4 bases lay outside the gene matches. The CDR3 is 14 amino acids. CDR3 protein: CASSSGQMNEKLFF. The CDR3 DNA sequence: TGCGCCAGCAGCTCGGGACAGATGAATGAAAAACTGTTTTTT.

The table lists this clonotype with a few counts. The CDR3 here is CASSIRDINQPQHF. The CDR3 DNA reads TGTGCCAGCAGCATAAGGGACATCAATCAGCCCCAGCATTTT. The chain carries TRBV7-8 and TRBJ1-5; perhaps TRBD1 as D (6 bases). V gave up 5 bases and J gave up 3 bases, with 11 bases separating them. The CDR3 runs to 14 residues. Germline CDR1 SGHVS, CDR2 FQNEAQ.

This chain links TRBV5-4 with TRBJ2-7, with D perhaps being TRBD1 or TRBD2 (5 bases each). This CDR3 is built from 15 residues. Germline values: CDR1 SGHNT, CDR2 YYREEE (reference sequence). Trimming took 5 bases from V and 3 from J, leaving 18 bases between them. The CDR3 sequence is CASSPPGREGYEQYF. The CDR3 nucleotides read TGTGCCAGCAGTCCGCCGGGACGGGAAGGCTACGAGCAGTACTTC.

This chain links TRBV7-2 with TRBJ2-1; D is possibly TRBD1 or TRBD2 (5 bases each). Germline assignment: CDR1 SGHTA and CDR2 FQGNSA. The CDR3 loop spans 15 amino acids. Between the trimmed V and J ends, which lost 2 bases and 9 bases, there was a span of 17 bases. The CDR3: CASSLNRDPGPEQFF. CDR3 nucleotide sequence: TGTGCCAGCAGCTTAAATCGGGACCCAGGGCCTGAGCAGTTCTTC.

This clonotype was counted only a few times. The chain has TRBV4-3 and TRBJ2-1; D remains ambiguous. Germline assignment: CDR1 LGHNA and CDR2 YSLEER. V was pared by 2 bases and J by 8 bases, with 16 bases between. This CDR3 comprises 15 residues. For the CDR3, the DNA is TGCGCCAGCAGCCAATTCCTCTTAGATTCAGATGAGCAGTTCTTC. Its translation is CASSQFLLDSDEQFF.

This clonotype has a handful of counts. The CDR3, as DNA: TGTGCCAGCAGCTTGGGTCCTAGCGGCTTCTACAATGAGCAGTTCTTC. It encodes CASSLGPSGFYNEQFF. V usage is TRBV5-6 and J usage is TRBJ2-1, with TRBD2 matching 7 bases. CDR3 length: 16 residues. V shed 0 bases and J 3 bases; nucleotides not matched to a gene: 6. CDR1 is SGHDT and CDR2 is YYEEEE in the germline V gene.